The 18 T cell receptor beta chains below were found in one sample sequenced in a study of cytotoxic CD8 clonotypes in ibrutinib-treated CLL. Profiling relied on immunoSEQ multiplex PCR, and the TCRdb table lists in-frame clones only, not all of them. The sample includes 250,000 to 350,000 clones, 60% to 80% of them seen just once. Sequenced material: PBMCs, taken at disease progression, from a patient treated with ibrutinib. Source of these receptors: a human donor with chronic lymphocytic leukemia.

The chain combines TRBV28 with TRBJ2-3; TRBD2 aligns across 7 bases. CDR3 size: 15 residues. The germline V gene encodes CDR1 MDHEN and CDR2 SYDVKM. Trimming cost V 6 bases and J 2 bases; bases outside gene matches: 8. The CDR3 DNA is TGTGCCAGCAGACACTGGGGGGGAGCCACAGATACGCAGTATTTT. Translating gives CASRHWGGATDTQYF.

The V and J genes are TRBV1 and TRBJ2-3; TRBD2 reflects the table's D call only, with no check against the DNA. TRBV1 is listed as a pseudogene. The CDR3 consists of 16 residues. In DNA form, the CDR3 reads TGCACCAGCAGCCACGGACTAGCGGGGGGCACAGATACGCAGTATTTT. Protein: CTSSHGLAGGTDTQYF.

For the CDR3, the DNA is TGTGCCAGCAGCAATAATGGGGGAAACACCATATATTTT. Protein product: CASSNNGGNTIYF. V usage is TRBV7-6 and J usage is TRBJ1-3; D ambiguous. The CDR3 has 13 amino acids. V was trimmed by 5 bases and J by 4 bases, leaving 9 bases between them. Germline V CDR1 and CDR2: SGHVS, FNYEAQ.

The chain uses TRBV27 and TRBJ1-2; D unclear. Germline values: CDR1 MNHEY, CDR2 SMNVEV (reference sequence). The CDR3 is 15 residues long. Trimming cost V 1 base and J 4 bases, with 13 bases left between them. Here the CDR3 reads CASSLFGEPPYGYTF. Written as DNA, the CDR3 is TGTGCCAGCAGTTTATTCGGAGAGCCCCCCTATGGCTACACCTTC.

This clone has a handful of counts. The chain carries TRBV12-5 and TRBJ2-3; 7 bases match TRBD2. The length of the CDR3 is 14 residues. V dropped 6 bases and J dropped 1; count of bases not matched to a gene: 4. Germline CDR1 reads LGHNT; CDR2 reads FRNRAP. DNA for the CDR3: TGTGCTAGTGGGCGACGGGGGGGCACAGATACGCAGTATTTT. Translating it yields CASGRRGGTDTQYF.

This chain uses TRBV2 with TRBJ2-5, with D possibly being TRBD2 (5 bases). Germline V lookup: CDR1 SNHLY, CDR2 FYNNEI. The CDR3 consists of 14 residues. V was cut by 6 bases and J by 1 base, with 12 bases left in between. The CDR3 here is CASRRDEGQETQYF. CDR3 DNA sequence: TGTGCCAGCAGGAGGGATGAGGGCCAAGAGACCCAGTACTTC.

The rearrangement links TRBV5-1 to TRBJ1-2; D not certain. Germline CDR1 SGHRS, CDR2 YFSETQ. V was shortened by 0 bases and J by 4 bases, with 10 bases between the two germline ends. The CDR3 consists of 14 residues. The CDR3: CASSLAGPSYGYTF. DNA of the CDR3: TGCGCCAGCAGCTTGGCCGGCCCCTCCTATGGCTACACCTTC. Complete variable domain (other parts from reference TRBV5-1 and TRBJ1-2): KAGVTQTPRYLIKTRGQQVTLSCSPISGHRSVSWYQQTPGQGLQFLFEYFSETQRNKGNFPGRFSGRQFSNSRSEMNVSTLELGDSALYLCASSLAGPSYGYTFGSGTRLTVV.

The V and J genes are TRBV5-5 and TRBJ1-6, with D maybe TRBD1 (5 bases). This CDR3 region has 15 residues. With 4 bases removed from V and 9 bases from J, the gap between germline ends came to 17 bases. Germline values: CDR1 SGHKS, CDR2 YYEKEE (reference sequence). CDR3 amino acids: CASSKIRVDGSPLHF. CDR3 in DNA: TGTGCCAGCAGCAAGATCAGGGTCGACGGTTCACCCCTCCACTTT.

CDR3 nucleotides: TGCAGCGTGCTGAGAAAACGGACGATGGAAGAGACCCAGTACTTC. Amino acid sequence: CSVLRKRTMEETQYF. The chain links TRBV29-1 to TRBJ2-5; D gene uncertain. The CDR3 spans 15 residues. Per the germline V gene, CDR1 is SQVTM and CDR2 is ANQGSEA. The V gene lost 6 bases and the J gene lost 3 bases, with 20 bases spanning the gap. Combining the CDR3 with reference TRBV29-1 and TRBJ2-5 gives the whole variable domain SAVISQKPSRDICQRGTSLTIQCQVDSQVTMMFWYRQQPGQSLTLIATANQGSEATYESGFVIDKFPISRPNLTFSTLTVSNMSPEDSSIYLCSVLRKRTMEETQYFGPGTRLLVL.

For this clone: The junction differs from germline at one of its ends, possibly a read error. The J gene is TRBJ2-7, the V gene TRBV20-1, with 7 bases matching TRBD2. The CDR3 extends over 11 amino acids. Per germline, CDR1 DFQATT and CDR2 SNEGSKA (reference sequence). The CDR3 protein is CSARDRLADNF. As DNA, the CDR3 is TGCAGTGCTAGGGATCGTCTAGCGGACAACTTC.

The gene calls are TRBV2 and TRBJ2-2; no definite D call. CDR1 is SNHLY and CDR2 is FYNNEI in the germline V gene. Trimming removed 4 bases from V and 7 bases from J, with 10 bases in between. This CDR3 is built from 13 residues. CDR3 protein: CASSVTYVGELFF. In DNA form, the CDR3 reads TGTGCCAGCAGTGTGACTTATGTCGGGGAGCTGTTTTTT.

The chain combines TRBV27 with TRBJ1-2; D is perhaps TRBD1 (6 bases). The germline V gene has CDR1 MNHEY and CDR2 SMNVEV (reference sequence). Between the trimmed V and J ends, which lost 5 bases and 7 bases, there was a span of 20 bases. The CDR3 totals 15 residues. Here the CDR3 reads CASSPSGARGSGYTF. In nucleotides, the CDR3 is TGTGCCAGCAGTCCGTCCGGGGCCAGGGGCTCTGGCTACACCTTC.

This chain uses TRBV7-3 with TRBJ1-1, with D tentatively TRBD1 (6 bases). CDR3 length: 14 residues. From germline, CDR1 is SGHTA and CDR2 FQGTGA. Between the trimmed V and J ends, which lost 3 bases and 1 base, there was a span of 9 bases. The CDR3 DNA is TGTGCCAGCAGCTTGGGGGCCCAGAACACTGAAGCTTTCTTT. Its protein product is CASSLGAQNTEAFF.

The rearrangement links TRBV15 to TRBJ2-2, with D perhaps given as TRBD1 or TRBD2 (5 bases each). The CDR3 loop spans 18 amino acids. Trimming took off 3 bases at V and 3 bases at J, with 20 bases between the two ends. Germline V CDR1 and CDR2: LNHNV, YYDKDF (reference sequence). The CDR3 DNA is TGTGCCACCAGCAGGGACGCCCCGGGACGGACCTACACCGGGGAGCTGTTTTTT. It yields the protein CATSRDAPGRTYTGELFF.

The chain links TRBV4-1 to TRBJ1-2; D possibly corresponds to TRBD1 (5 bases). This CDR3 has 17 residues. V was clipped by 1 base and J by 0 bases, with 15 bases between them. Germline V lookup: CDR1 MGHRA, CDR2 YSYEKL. The CDR3 region has the DNA TGCGCCAGCAGCCAAGTTCGAACAGGAGGAGCTAACTATGGCTACACCTTC. It yields the protein CASSQVRTGGANYGYTF.

A few counts support this clone. The chain uses TRBV5-4 and TRBJ1-5, with D possibly TRBD1 on 6 matching bases. CDR3 length equals 13 residues. V lost 3 bases and J lost 7, with 11 bases in between. CDR1 is SGHNT, CDR2 YYREEE, per germline (reference sequence). CDR3: CASSSQGKQPQHF. The CDR3 DNA sequence: TGTGCCAGCAGCTCTCAGGGGAAACAGCCCCAGCATTTT.

The CDR3 loop reads CSVYLGAGELFF. The CDR3 nucleotides are TGCAGCGTGTATCTGGGCGCCGGGGAGCTGTTTTTT. The V and J genes are TRBV29-1 and TRBJ2-2; D ambiguous. Trimming removed 6 bases at V and 6 bases at J, with 11 bases between. The CDR3 runs 12 residues. Looked up from germline, CDR1 is SQVTM and CDR2 is ANQGSEA.

The genes are TRBV7-2 and TRBJ2-1, with 9 bases fitting TRBD2. V was pared by 5 bases and J by 0 bases, with 8 bases of the junction left unmatched. Germline values: CDR1 SGHTA, CDR2 FQGNSA. CDR3 size: 17 residues. CDR3 sequence: CASSQRLAGSSYNEQFF. CDR3 sequence (DNA): TGTGCCAGCAGCCAGCGGCTAGCGGGGAGCTCCTACAATGAGCAGTTCTTC.